These T cell receptor beta chains were read from a single sample in a study of cytomegalovirus exposure and HLA in healthy donors. The table came from immunoSEQ multiplex PCR; TCRdb's copy has only in-frame clones and leaves some out. This sample yields 130,000 to 150,000 clones, of which 78% are seen a single time; 2.8% belongs to the top ten. The sample consisted of PBMCs. Source of these receptors: a male donor in good health and CMV-seronegative. Each CDR3 is given with its conserved first and last residue. Fields, in order: J gene, D gene, V gene, clone size, CDR3 DNA, CDR3 protein. D genes are given only for firm matches. Some rows mark clone size as missing; the rest say once, few, many or name a class of expanded clone.

TRBJ1-2 TRBD1 TRBV5-1 - TGCGCCAGCAGCCCCGGACAGGGGGCGAGTGGCTACACCTTC CASSPGQGASGYTF
TRBJ1-1 - TRBV29-1 - TGCAGCGTTGGTTACGTTGGGGGGAGGAACACTGAAGCTTTCTTT CSVGYVGGRNTEAFF
TRBJ1-2 - TRBV6-5 few TGTGCCAGCAGTTACTCTGCCGGGACTGACTATGGCTACACCTTC CASSYSAGTDYGYTF
TRBJ2-7 TRBD2 TRBV9 few TGTGCCAGCAGCCAAGGATGGGCGGGGGGTACCTACGAGCAGTACTTC CASSQGWAGGTYEQYF
TRBJ2-2 - TRBV4-3 once TGCGCCAGCAGCCAAGAGTTTCAGGGTTTATTAACCGGGGAGCTGTTTTTT CASSQEFQGLLTGELFF
TRBJ2-2 TRBD2 TRBV19 - TGTGCCAGTAGTATGAGCGGGAGGAGAGGGGACACCGGGGAGCTGTTTTTT CASSMSGRRGDTGELFF
TRBJ1-1 - TRBV5-1 - TGCGCCAGCAGCTTGGAACAGGGCATTGAAGCTTTCTTT CASSLEQGIEAFF
TRBJ1-1 - TRBV19 - TGTGCCAGTAGTATTATGGGCAGTTTGTATGCTGAAGCTTTCTTT CASSIMGSLYAEAFF
TRBJ2-7 - TRBV29-1 - TGCAGCGTTGAAGGTATAGGCAGGGGAAGCTCCTACGAGCAGTACTTC CSVEGIGRGSSYEQYF
TRBJ1-1 - TRBV7-9 - TGTGCCAGCAGCTCGTTCCATCAGTCATGGCTCACTGAAGCTTTCTTT CASSSFHQSWLTEAFF
TRBJ2-7 TRBD1 TRBV29-1 few TGCAGCGTTGAAGACCGGGACAGCAACTACGAGCAGTACTTC CSVEDRDSNYEQYF
TRBJ2-7 - TRBV5-4 - TGTGCCAGCAGCTTGGAAACACATTCCTACGAGCAGTACTTC CASSLETHSYEQYF
TRBJ1-6 - TRBV9 - TGTGCCAGCAGCGTTGCGGGGTCGGATTCACCCCTCCACTTT CASSVAGSDSPLHF
TRBJ1-4 - TRBV6-5 once TGTGCCAGCAGTTATGAGGGGGTAGCTAATGAAAAACTGTTTTTT CASSYEGVANEKLFF
TRBJ2-1 TRBD2 TRBV5-3 - TGTGCCAGAAGCTTGTTTAGCGGGAGGTATGATGAGCAGTTCTTC CARSLFSGRYDEQFF
TRBJ2-5 TRBD2 TRBV4-2 - TGTGCCAGCAGCCGGAACTTCCCGGGACTAGCGGGAGAAGGGGACCAGTACTTC CASSRNFPGLAGEGDQYF
TRBJ2-5 TRBD2 TRBV5-8 - TGTGCCAGCAGCTTAGAATTATCAGCGGGGGGGAGAGAGACCCAGTACTTC CASSLELSAGGRETQYF
TRBJ2-7 - TRBV27 - TGTGCCAGCAGTTCGGCCGGGAACTACGAGCAGTACTTC CASSSAGNYEQYF
TRBJ2-1 TRBD2 TRBV4-1 - TGCGCCAGCAGCATACCCTCGGGTTGGCGGGGGGAAGACAATGAGCAGTTCTTC CASSIPSGWRGEDNEQFF
TRBJ2-7 - TRBV4-1 - TGCGCCAGCAGCCAAGGGGTTACGGCGGGCCACGAGCAGTACTTC CASSQGVTAGHEQYF
TRBJ1-1 TRBD1 TRBV9 - TGTGCCAGCAGCGATACCCGGCGGGACAGTGACCGTGAAGCTTTCTTT CASSDTRRDSDREAFF
TRBJ2-5 - TRBV20-1 - TGCAGTGCTACAGGGCTAGAGACCCAGTACTTC CSATGLETQYF
TRBJ2-3 - TRBV10-3 - TGTGCCATCAGTGAAATAAATACGCAGTATTTT CAISEINTQYF
TRBJ2-5 - TRBV7-6 - TGTGCCAGCAGCAAGGCGGGGGCCGGCTGGGAGACCCAGTACTTC CASSKAGAGWETQYF
TRBJ1-1 - TRBV9 - TGTGCCAGCAGCGTCGGGACAAGTGCACTGAACACTGAAGCTTTCTTT CASSVGTSALNTEAFF
TRBJ2-1 TRBD1 TRBV27 - TGTGCCAGCAGTCCAATGGACAGGTTCGCGGGCAATGAGCAGTTCTTC CASSPMDRFAGNEQFF
TRBJ2-2 - TRBV18 - TGTGCCAGCTCCCGAGTTTTGTCGACGAACACCGGGGAGCTGTTTTTT CASSRVLSTNTGELFF
TRBJ2-1 TRBD2 TRBV10-3 once TGTGCCATCAGTGAGAACGGACTAGTCGGCAATGAGCAGTTCTTC CAISENGLVGNEQFF
TRBJ2-5 TRBD1 TRBV7-7 - TGTGCTAGCAGCTACCAGGGGGCTGGGGAGACCCAGTACTTC CASSYQGAGETQYF
TRBJ1-4 TRBD1 TRBV9 - TGTGCCAGCAGCTTAGAGTTCGGGACAGGGGGCGTCGCTAATGAAAAACTGTTTTTT CASSLEFGTGGVANEKLFF
TRBJ1-2 TRBD1 TRBV5-6 - TGTGCCAGCAGCTTGGCCGGACAGGGCGGGGGCTACACCTTC CASSLAGQGGGYTF
TRBJ2-5 TRBD2 TRBV29-1 - TGCAGCGTTGACGGGGGGACCGAAGAGACCCAGTACTTC CSVDGGTEETQYF
TRBJ1-1 TRBD1 TRBV30 - TGTGCCTGGACCCGGGGACAGGGGACGGCTGAAGCTTTCTTT CAWTRGQGTAEAFF